Presented here are 30 T cell receptor beta chains from one specimen sequenced in a study of blood T cell repertoires in COVID-19. The protocol was immunoSEQ multiplex PCR, while the TCRdb copy is restricted to in-frame clones and leaves out a portion. This sample carries about 150,000 clones, 76% of them seen once, and the ten largest clones take roughly 3.7%. Sequencing used peripheral blood. The receptor source for this set is a woman aged 80 or over with acute or convalescent COVID-19.

This clone came up once. The chain uses TRBV5-1 and TRBJ1-3; D gene ambiguous. CDR1 SGHRS and CDR2 YFSETQ come from the germline V gene. The CDR3 has 17 amino acids. The V and J ends lost 0 bases and 4 bases respectively, with 17 bases between them. CDR3 region: CASSLADSGLSGNTIYF. CDR3 nucleotide sequence: TGCGCCAGCAGCTTGGCTGATTCGGGTCTATCGGGAAACACCATATATTTT.

This clone turned up a few times. The V call is TRBV10-3, the J call TRBJ1-6; 9 positions agree with TRBD1. This CDR3 comprises 14 residues. With 6 bases clipped from V and 7 bases from J, the junction kept 4 bases outside the gene matches. Looked up from germline, CDR1 is ENHRY and CDR2 is SYGVKD. The CDR3 DNA is TGTGCCATCAGCCGGACAGGGGACAATTCACCCCTCCACTTT. It is translated as CAISRTGDNSPLHF.

V is TRBV7-2 and J is TRBJ1-2; 8 bases are shared with TRBD1. With V trimmed by 3 bases and J by 4 bases, 13 bases remained unmatched. CDR1 and CDR2 from the germline V gene are SGHTA and FQGNSA. The CDR3 has 17 amino acids. Here the CDR3 reads CASSFSGGGQGLYGYTF. The CDR3 DNA reads as TGTGCCAGCAGCTTTTCGGGTGGAGGACAGGGACTCTATGGCTACACCTTC.

The chain joins TRBV30 to TRBJ1-1, with unresolved D. The CDR3 loop spans 13 amino acids. Germline V gives CDR1 GTSNPN, CDR2 SVGIG (reference sequence). V lost 8 bases and J 0 bases, leaving 13 bases between the germline ends. This CDR3 reads CAAAGFMNTEAFF. DNA of the CDR3: TGTGCCGCAGCAGGATTTATGAACACTGAAGCTTTCTTT. Complete variable domain (other parts from reference TRBV30 and TRBJ1-1): SQTIHQWPATLVQPVGSPLSLECTVEGTSNPNLYWYRQAAGRGLQLLFYSVGIGQISSEVPQNLSASRPQDRQFILSSKKLLLSDSGFYLCAAAGFMNTEAFFGQGTRLTVV.

The rearrangement links TRBV5-1 to TRBJ2-5; TRBD2 matches at 8 bases. With 0 bases clipped from V and 2 bases from J, the junction kept 3 bases outside the gene matches. This CDR3 comprises 15 residues. Germline-derived CDR1 and CDR2 are SGHRS and YFSETQ. CDR3 amino acids: CASSLVASGQETQYF. The CDR3 nucleotides are TGCGCCAGCAGCTTGGTGGCTAGCGGGCAAGAGACCCAGTACTTC.

This chain joins TRBV2 and TRBJ1-3; a possible D gene is TRBD1 (5 bases). Germline loops: CDR1 SNHLY, CDR2 FYNNEI. V shed 4 bases and J shed 1 base, with 8 bases lying between them. CDR3 length: 14 residues. In nucleotides, the CDR3 is TGTGCCAGCAGTGGACAGTTTTCTGGAAACACCATATATTTT. It translates to CASSGQFSGNTIYF.

The rearrangement uses TRBV6-4 and TRBJ1-6; D not resolved. Germline loops: CDR1 MRHNA, CDR2 SNTAGT. The ends were cut back, 3 bases at V and 9 bases at J, with 9 bases in the middle. The CDR3 has 13 residues. The CDR3, as DNA: TGTGCCAGCAGTGAGAGGGAATTTTCACCCCTCCACTTT. Residues: CASSEREFSPLHF.

This clone was seen a single time. The rearrangement joins TRBV5-6 to TRBJ1-6, with D maybe TRBD1 (5 bases). In germline, CDR1 is SGHDT, CDR2 YYEEEE. The V end lost 6 bases, the J end lost 8 bases, and 21 bases lay between the germline ends. This CDR3 is built from 16 residues. The DNA for the CDR3 is TGTGCCAGCATTCGGGGAGGGGCAGTTTACGATTCACCCCTCCACTTT. This gives the protein CASIRGGAVYDSPLHF. Full variable domain (missing parts from reference TRBV5-6 and TRBJ1-6): DAGVTQSPTHLIKTRGQQVTLRCSPKSGHDTVSWYQQALGQGPQFIFQYYEEEERQRGNFPDRFSGHQFPNYSSELNVNALLLGDSALYLCASIRGGAVYDSPLHFGNGTRLTVT.

This clone was counted once. V and J are TRBV19 and TRBJ2-3; no clear D gene. The V and J ends lost 3 bases and 3 bases respectively, with 4 bases between them. Germline CDR1 LNHDA, CDR2 SQIVND (reference sequence). CDR3 length equals 12 residues. The CDR3 DNA follows: TGTGCCAGTAGTATCTCGACAGATACGCAGTATTTT. Protein product: CASSISTDTQYF.

The rearrangement uses TRBV6-1 and TRBJ1-3, with D possibly being TRBD1 (5 bases). Germline V gives CDR1 MNHNS, CDR2 SASEGT. V gave up 3 bases and J gave up 3 bases, with 12 bases separating them. CDR3 size: 15 residues. CDR3 region: CASSEAPGYGNTIYF. DNA of the CDR3: TGTGCCAGCAGTGAGGCCCCAGGGTATGGAAACACCATATATTTT.

The chain combines TRBV6-6 with TRBJ2-7; D perhaps matches TRBD1 (6 bases). The CDR3 length is 13 residues. The germline CDR1 and CDR2 sequences are MNHNY and SVGAGI (reference sequence). The V gene lost 7 bases and the J gene lost 5 bases, with 15 bases spanning the gap. CDR3 sequence reads: CASTFSRGDEQYF. CDR3 DNA sequence: TGTGCCAGCACCTTCTCCAGGGGCGACGAGCAGTACTTC.

V and J are TRBV2 and TRBJ1-1, with D possibly TRBD1 on 5 matching bases. This CDR3 is 14 amino acids long. Trimming removed 4 bases at V and 1 base at J, with 10 bases between. The germline CDR1 and CDR2 sequences are SNHLY and FYNNEI. CDR3 in amino acids: CASSGNRRNTEAFF. CDR3 DNA: TGTGCCAGCAGTGGTAACAGGAGGAACACTGAAGCTTTCTTT.

This chain connects TRBV5-6 to TRBJ1-1, with TRBD1 as a possible D gene (5 bases). The V end was cut by 4 bases, the J end by 4 bases, with 17 bases between. This CDR3 spans 15 amino acids. From germline, CDR1 is SGHDT and CDR2 YYEEEE. CDR3: CASSGGESGTTEAFF. CDR3 in DNA: TGTGCCAGCAGCGGGGGGGAGTCAGGCACCACTGAAGCTTTCTTT.

The V and J genes are TRBV19 and TRBJ2-2, with TRBD1 identical over 10 bases. This CDR3 contains 17 residues. The V and J ends lost 5 bases and 2 bases, in that order; junction bases with no gene match: 8. Germline V gives CDR1 LNHDA, CDR2 SQIVND (reference sequence). The CDR3 reads CASSQSRDRGNTGELFF. CDR3 sequence (DNA): TGTGCCAGTAGTCAATCCAGGGACAGGGGTAACACCGGGGAGCTGTTTTTT.

This clone was recorded once. The V call is TRBV4-2, the J call TRBJ2-7, with 10 nucleotides matching TRBD2. Germline V gene data show CDR1 as LGHNA and CDR2 as YNFKEQ. The CDR3 has 16 amino acids. The trim removed 0 bases at V and 3 bases at J, leaving 5 bases unmatched. The chain's CDR3 is CASSQEPSGGVYEQYF. DNA of the CDR3: TGTGCCAGCAGCCAAGAACCTAGCGGGGGTGTCTACGAGCAGTACTTC.

The gene calls are TRBV11-2 and TRBJ1-5; TRBD1 is a possible D gene (6 bases). Trimming took off 5 bases at V and 5 bases at J, with 13 bases between the two ends. There are 14 residues in the CDR3. Germline lookup yields CDR1 SGHAT and CDR2 FQNNGV. For the CDR3, the DNA is TGTGCCAGCAGCCTGACAGGAGTCGATCAGCCCCAGCATTTT. As protein: CASSLTGVDQPQHF.

The rearrangement links TRBV12-3 or TRBV12-4 to TRBJ1-5; unclear D gene. The CDR3 is made up of 13 amino acids. Trimming removed 6 bases from V and 6 bases from J, with 12 bases in between. CDR3 sequence: CASRGSWAQPQHF. DNA of the CDR3: TGTGCCAGCAGGGGCAGCTGGGCTCAGCCCCAGCATTTT.

J is TRBJ1-4 and V is TRBV7-9, with D unresolved. This CDR3 is 14 amino acids long. The V gene's germline CDR1 is SEHNR and CDR2 FQNEAQ (reference sequence). Trimming left V 4 bases short and J 5 bases short, with 11 bases between. The CDR3 region is CASSSRSRNEKLFF. DNA for the CDR3: TGTGCCAGCAGCTCCAGGTCGAGAAATGAAAAACTGTTTTTT. The complete variable domain, with remaining parts taken from reference TRBV7-9 and TRBJ1-4, reads DTGVSQNPRHKITKRGQNVTFRCDPISEHNRLYWYRQTLGQGPEFLTYFQNEAQLEKSRLLSDRFSAERPKGSFSTLEIQRTEQGDSAMYLCASSSRSRNEKLFFGSGTQLSVL.

There are a few counts of this clone. The chain links TRBV19 to TRBJ1-5; 7 bases line up with TRBD1. Trimming took 3 bases from V and 0 from J; bases not matched to a gene: 5. The CDR3 spans 16 residues. Germline CDR1 LNHDA, CDR2 SQIVND (reference sequence). CDR3 nucleotide sequence: TGTGCCAGTAGTATCGGACAGGTCCTTAGCAATCAGCCCCAGCATTTT. It codes for CASSIGQVLSNQPQHF.

The chain joins TRBV18 to TRBJ2-1, with D tentatively TRBD2 (5 bases). The CDR3 extends over 17 amino acids. The germline V and J ends were trimmed by 3 bases and 0 bases, with 15 bases remaining between them. Per the germline V gene, CDR1 is KGHSH and CDR2 is LQKENI. CDR3: CASSPTEETISYNEQFF. In nucleotides, the CDR3 is TGTGCCAGCTCACCCACGGAGGAGACGATCTCCTACAATGAGCAGTTCTTC.

The gene calls are TRBV19 and TRBJ2-6, with D perhaps TRBD2 (6 bases). CDR1 LNHDA and CDR2 SQIVND come from the germline V gene (reference sequence). Trimming stripped 7 bases from V and 3 bases from J, with 13 bases between. This CDR3 contains 15 residues. This CDR3 reads CASTNTGLGANVLTF. The CDR3 region has the DNA TGTGCCAGTACCAATACGGGACTTGGGGCCAACGTCCTGACTTTC.

J is TRBJ1-1 and V is TRBV19, with 8 bases matching TRBD1. V trimming: 1 base; J trimming: 6 bases; junction bases outside the gene matches: 7. The CDR3 extends over 15 amino acids. Germline assignment: CDR1 LNHDA and CDR2 SQIVND (reference sequence). The CDR3: CASSIVAGGLAEAFF. CDR3 DNA: TGTGCCAGTAGTATAGTAGCAGGGGGCTTGGCTGAAGCTTTCTTT.

This clone was picked up a small number of times. The chain joins TRBV11-1 to TRBJ1-6; D might be TRBD1 (5 bases). Trimming took 8 bases from V and 10 from J, leaving 15 bases between them. Germline V lookup: CDR1 SGHAT, CDR2 FQDESV (reference sequence). CDR3 length: 13 residues. CDR3 bases: TGTGCCAGCGGGTTGGACACTACATCACCCCTCCACTTT. The encoded protein is CASGLDTTSPLHF.

The chain has TRBV14 and TRBJ2-5; 7 positions match TRBD1. Germline CDR1 SGHDN, CDR2 FVKESK. V dropped 1 base and J dropped 5; count of bases not matched to a gene: 7. The CDR3 covers 15 residues. The CDR3, as DNA: TGTGCCAGCAGCCAAGGGCCGGGACAGTGGGAGACCCAGTACTTC. Protein sequence: CASSQGPGQWETQYF.

This clone was seen only once. The CDR3 protein is CASSYGTGRTDGYTF. CDR3 nucleotide sequence: TGTGCCAGCAGTTATGGGACAGGGAGGACTGATGGCTACACCTTC. V gene TRBV6-5 combines with J gene TRBJ1-2; 9 nucleotides match TRBD1. J was trimmed by 6 bases and V by 3 bases; bases with no gene match: 8. Per germline, CDR1 MNHEY and CDR2 SVGAGI. CDR3 size: 15 residues.

This chain uses TRBV7-9 with TRBJ2-2, with D perhaps TRBD1 (6 bases). The germline CDR1 and CDR2 sequences are SEHNR and FQNEAQ (reference sequence). The CDR3 length is 15 residues. V was shortened by 4 bases and J by 1 base, with 10 bases between the two germline ends. This CDR3 is CASSSPGQNTGELFF. In DNA form, the CDR3 reads TGTGCCAGCAGCTCCCCGGGACAGAACACCGGGGAGCTGTTTTTT.

The chain uses TRBV2 and TRBJ2-5; 12 nucleotides align to TRBD2. Germline CDR1 SNHLY, CDR2 FYNNEI. The CDR3 has 14 amino acids. The V and J ends lost 6 bases and 4 bases, in that order; junction bases with no gene match: 3. The CDR3 sequence: CASRPGLAGETQYF. DNA for the CDR3: TGTGCCAGCAGACCGGGACTAGCGGGAGAGACCCAGTACTTC.

The chain has TRBV3-1 (or the pseudogene TRBV3-2) and TRBJ2-7; D may be TRBD2 (5 bases). The V and J ends lost 4 bases and 0 bases respectively, with 10 bases between them. This CDR3 spans 14 amino acids. Germline CDR1 is LGHDT and CDR2 is YNNKEL (reference sequence). The CDR3 protein is CASSRRAGSYEQYF. The CDR3, as DNA: TGTGCCAGCAGCCGCCGTGCGGGCTCCTACGAGCAGTACTTC.

The chain uses TRBV19 and TRBJ2-2, with a weak D call TRBD1 (6 bases). There are 16 residues in the CDR3. CDR1 is LNHDA and CDR2 is SQIVND in the germline V gene (reference sequence). With 7 bases removed from V and 2 bases from J, the gap between germline ends came to 17 bases. CDR3 nucleotide sequence: TGTGCCAGTACCACCCTGAAGGACAGTAACACCGGGGAGCTGTTTTTT. Its protein product is CASTTLKDSNTGELFF.

V gene TRBV4-3 combines with J gene TRBJ1-6, with a tentative D call TRBD1 (5 bases). The CDR3 runs to 16 residues. CDR1 and CDR2 (germline): LGHNA, YSLEER. V lost 4 bases to trimming and J lost 3 bases, with 13 bases between them. DNA for the CDR3: TGCGCCAGCAGCCTGGGGGAGGGCCACTATAATTCACCCCTCCACTTT. Protein product: CASSLGEGHYNSPLHF.